A single sample is the source of the 18 T cell receptor beta chains below, sequenced in a study of T cells after yellow fever vaccination. MiXCR, run by TCRdb on the 5' RACE reads, gives a single entry per CDR3 protein. The sample contains a few hundred thousand distinct CDR3 sequences, approximately 8% of which appear only once. The input for sequencing was PBMCs, taken about 49 days after the first yellow fever vaccination. Every receptor here comes from a man aged 18 to 35 who received the YFV17D yellow fever vaccine.

This clonotype has more than one count but fewer than ten. The chain couples TRBV19 to TRBJ1-1, with no clear D. Germline V gene lookup returns CDR1 LNHDA and CDR2 SQIVND (reference sequence). V lost 1 base and J lost 0, with 6 bases in between. This CDR3 region has 14 residues. The CDR3 loop is CASSIGTLNTEAFF. CDR3 nucleotide sequence: TGTGCCAGTAGTATAGGGACCTTGAACACTGAAGCTTTCTTT.

The chain carries TRBV5-1 and TRBJ1-3; possibly TRBD1 for D (5 bases). Per the germline V gene, CDR1 is SGHRS and CDR2 is YFSETQ. This CDR3 has 15 residues. Deletions cut 2 bases from V and 0 bases from J, with 9 bases between. DNA for the CDR3: TGCGCCAGCAGCTTCGGAGGGGACTCTGGAAACACCATATATTTT. As protein: CASSFGGDSGNTIYF.

This clonotype was observed a handful of times. The CDR3 sequence: CSAPSGGPPEQFF. CDR3 nucleotide sequence: TGCAGTGCTCCTAGCGGGGGCCCCCCTGAGCAGTTCTTC. This sequence joins TRBV20-1 and TRBJ2-1; TRBD2 agrees at 10 bases. Germline V gives CDR1 DFQATT, CDR2 SNEGSKA (reference sequence). V shed 5 bases and J 9 bases; nucleotides not matched to a gene: 7. The CDR3 is made up of 13 amino acids.

This clonotype was counted a few times. The chain couples TRBV7-2 to TRBJ2-5, with D tentatively TRBD1 (5 bases). In germline, CDR1 is SGHTA, CDR2 FQGNSA. The CDR3 totals 13 residues. Trimming cost V 5 bases and J 1 base, with 8 bases left between them. The CDR3 bases are TGTGCCAGCAGCGGGGCCCTCCAAGAGACCCAGTACTTC. This sequence encodes CASSGALQETQYF.

The rearrangement links TRBV21-1 to TRBJ2-2; TRBD1, as called in the table, went unchecked against the DNA. TRBV21-1 is annotated as a pseudogene. The CDR3 has 16 amino acids. CDR3 residues: CASSKQRGPNTGELFF. The CDR3 DNA reads TGTGCCAGCAGCAAACAGCGGGGGCCGAACACCGGGGAGCTGTTTTTT.

This clonotype turned up a few times. The chain couples TRBV20-1 to TRBJ2-7, with 7 bases that match TRBD2. The CDR3 length is 14 residues. The germline V gene encodes CDR1 DFQATT and CDR2 SNEGSKA (reference sequence). Trimming removed 6 bases from V and 2 bases from J; junction bases left unmatched: 10. CDR3 amino acids: CSAQTGGITYEQYF. The CDR3 DNA follows: TGCAGTGCCCAAACCGGGGGGATAACCTACGAGCAGTACTTC.

This clonotype has at least ten counts. The chain recombines TRBV18 with TRBJ2-5; D unresolved. The CDR3 length is 13 residues. From germline, CDR1 is KGHSH and CDR2 LQKENI. Between the trimmed V and J ends, which lost 4 bases and 1 base, there was a span of 7 bases. The CDR3 region is CASSRDIQETQYF. The CDR3 region has the DNA TGTGCCAGCTCACGCGACATCCAAGAGACCCAGTACTTC.

Many counts were recorded for this clonotype. The chain combines TRBV7-2 with TRBJ2-5; D unresolved. The CDR3 extends over 13 amino acids. The germline V gene encodes CDR1 SGHTA and CDR2 FQGNSA. The germline V and J ends were trimmed by 1 base and 5 bases, with 8 bases remaining between them. The CDR3 spells CASSLGAMETQYF. CDR3 in DNA: TGTGCCAGCAGCTTAGGGGCTATGGAGACCCAGTACTTC.

This clonotype was detected many times. The chain is built from TRBV18 and TRBJ2-3, with D uncertain. Germline V gene data show CDR1 as KGHSH and CDR2 as LQKENI. V shed 2 bases and J shed 0 bases, with 6 bases lying between them. The CDR3 has 14 residues. CDR3 protein: CASSPSRSTDTQYF. The CDR3 bases are TGTGCCAGCTCACCATCCAGGAGCACAGATACGCAGTATTTT.

This sequence joins TRBV15 and TRBJ1-1; D is unresolved. The CDR3 has 15 residues. Germline CDR1 LNHNV, CDR2 YYDKDF (reference sequence). V shed 2 bases and J shed 4 bases, with 14 bases lying between them. The CDR3 here is CATSRILGVGTEAFF. CDR3 DNA sequence: TGTGCCACCAGCAGAATCTTAGGTGTGGGCACTGAAGCTTTCTTT.

This clonotype was detected many times. The chain joins TRBV2 to TRBJ1-1; D is unresolved. With 6 bases removed from V and 1 base from J, the gap between germline ends came to 9 bases. The CDR3 totals 13 residues. Per the germline V gene, CDR1 is SNHLY and CDR2 is FYNNEI. As DNA, the CDR3 is TGTGCCAGCAGCGAACAACAGAACACTGAAGCTTTCTTT. It encodes CASSEQQNTEAFF. The whole variable domain, filled in from reference TRBV2 and TRBJ1-1, reads EPEVTQTPSHQVTQMGQEVILRCVPISNHLYFYWYRQILGQKVEFLVSFYNNEISEKSEIFDDQFSVERPDGSNFTLKIRSTKLEDSAMYFCASSEQQNTEAFFGQGTRLTVV.

This clonotype was seen repeatedly, ten times or more. The CDR3 reads CASRGSSGSYNEQFF. For the CDR3, the DNA is TGTGCCAGCAGGGGATCTAGCGGGAGCTACAATGAGCAGTTCTTC. V and J are TRBV7-2 and TRBJ2-1, with TRBD2 matching over 10 bases. The V and J ends lost 6 bases and 3 bases, in that order; junction bases with no gene match: 5. Germline V gene sequence: CDR1 SGHTA, CDR2 FQGNSA. This CDR3 is built from 15 residues.

The chain links TRBV7-8 to TRBJ2-2, with 10 bases identical to TRBD1. CDR3 length equals 16 residues. V lost 5 bases and J lost 4; bases outside the gene matches: 7. In germline, CDR1 is SGHVS, CDR2 FQNEAQ. The CDR3 region has the DNA TGTGCCAGCAGCGGGCGACAGGGGGCGGCCACCGGGGAGCTGTTTTTT. Its translation is CASSGRQGAATGELFF.

Ten or more counts support this clonotype. The V call is TRBV12-3 or TRBV12-4, the J call TRBJ2-7, with 8 bases fitting TRBD1. Trimming took 5 bases from V and 1 from J; bases not matched to a gene: 4. CDR3 length: 14 residues. The CDR3, as DNA: TGTGCCAGCAGTCTTCGGGACAGGTCCTACGAGCAGTACTTC. This translates into CASSLRDRSYEQYF.

This sequence joins TRBV3-1 and TRBJ2-6, with D unclear. The CDR3 is 15 residues long. CDR1 LGHDT and CDR2 YNNKEL come from the germline V gene (reference sequence). V was shortened by 1 base and J by 0 bases, with 4 bases between the two germline ends. CDR3 loop: CASSQGFSGANVLTF. The CDR3, as DNA: TGTGCCAGCAGCCAAGGGTTCTCTGGGGCCAACGTCCTGACTTTC.

This chain links TRBV20-1 with TRBJ2-5, with 7 bases lining up with TRBD1. The CDR3 has 12 amino acids. The germline gives CDR1 DFQATT, CDR2 SNEGSKA (reference sequence). Losses at the gene ends were 6 bases for V and 1 base for J; bases not matched to a gene: 2. CDR3 coding DNA: TGCAGTGCCAGGGGGTTCCAAGAGACCCAGTACTTC. Translated: CSARGFQETQYF.

This clonotype was detected a few times. The rearrangement uses TRBV30 and TRBJ2-3; TRBD2 is a possible D gene (6 bases). This CDR3 spans 14 amino acids. The V gene lost 2 bases and the J gene lost 4 bases, with 13 bases spanning the gap. Germline assignment: CDR1 GTSNPN and CDR2 SVGIG (reference sequence). Here the CDR3 DNA reads TGTGCCTGGAGTAAGGGACTTGGGGCAGATACGCAGTATTTT. This translates into CAWSKGLGADTQYF. The full variable domain, its missing parts supplied by reference TRBV30 and TRBJ2-3, is SQTIHQWPATLVQPVGSPLSLECTVEGTSNPNLYWYRQAAGRGLQLLFYSVGIGQISSEVPQNLSASRPQDRQFILSSKKLLLSDSGFYLCAWSKGLGADTQYFGPGTRLTVL.

This clonotype was seen more than once but under ten times. The CDR3 is CAISALTSGGNNEQFF. The CDR3 region has the DNA TGTGCCATCAGCGCCCTGACTAGCGGGGGGAACAATGAGCAGTTCTTC. V usage is TRBV10-3 and J usage is TRBJ2-1, with 13 bases that match TRBD2. Unmatched junction bases numbered 7, after V lost 6 bases and J lost 5 bases. The CDR3 is 16 residues long. Germline-derived CDR1 and CDR2 are ENHRY and SYGVKD.